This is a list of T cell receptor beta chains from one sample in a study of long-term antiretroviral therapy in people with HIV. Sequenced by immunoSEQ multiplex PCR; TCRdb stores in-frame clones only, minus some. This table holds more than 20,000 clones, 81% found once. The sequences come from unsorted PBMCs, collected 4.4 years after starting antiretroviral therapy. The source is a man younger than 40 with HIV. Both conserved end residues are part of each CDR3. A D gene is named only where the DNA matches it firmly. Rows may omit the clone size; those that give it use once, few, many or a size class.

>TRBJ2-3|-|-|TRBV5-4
TGTGCCAGCAGCGTAGGGGTAGATACGCAGTATTTT
CASSVGVDTQYF
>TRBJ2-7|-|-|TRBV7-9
TGTGCCAGCAGCTTTGACGGCTTGCAGCAGTACTTC
CASSFDGLQQYF
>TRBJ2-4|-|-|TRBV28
TGTGCCAGCAGTTTGCGGGATTACAAAGCCAAAAACATTCAGTACTTC
CASSLRDYKAKNIQYF
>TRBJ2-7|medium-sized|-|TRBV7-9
TGTGCCAGCAGCTTAGCACAGGGATTGAGAGAGCAGTACTTC
CASSLAQGLREQYF
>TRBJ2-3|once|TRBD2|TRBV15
TGTGCCACCAGCAGAGGCTATAGCGGGAGAACAGGAGATACGCAGTATTTT
CATSRGYSGRTGDTQYF
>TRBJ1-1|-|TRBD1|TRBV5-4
TGTGCCAGCAGCTTTAGGGGGCTCGGGACTGAAGCTTTCTTT
CASSFRGLGTEAFF
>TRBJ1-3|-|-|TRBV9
TGTGCCAGCAGCGTAGAGGCAGCCTCTGGAAACACCATATATTTT
CASSVEAASGNTIYF
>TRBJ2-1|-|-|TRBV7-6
TGTGCCAGCAGCTTTGGCGGCGCTTACAATGAGCAGTTCTTC
CASSFGGAYNEQFF
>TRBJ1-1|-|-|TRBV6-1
TGTGCCAGCAGTGAAAGTAACAGGGTTGGAGCTTTCTTT
CASSESNRVGAFF
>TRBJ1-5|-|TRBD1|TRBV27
TGTGCCAGCAGCGGGACAGGGATATCAAAACAGCCCCAGCATTTT
CASSGTGISKQPQHF
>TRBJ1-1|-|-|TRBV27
TGTGCCAGCAGTTCCTCCCGCGGCCGCACTGAAGCTTTCTTT
CASSSSRGRTEAFF
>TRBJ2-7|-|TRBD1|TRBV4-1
TGCGCCAGCAGCCAGACCCCGGCACCGGGACAGGGCATGTACGAGCAGTACTTC
CASSQTPAPGQGMYEQYF
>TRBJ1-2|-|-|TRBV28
TGTGCCAGCAGTTTGGGCCGGGCACAGGACTACACCTTC
CASSLGRAQDYTF
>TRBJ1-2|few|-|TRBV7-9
TGTGCCAGCAGCTTAGGGAGCTATGGCTACACCTTC
CASSLGSYGYTF
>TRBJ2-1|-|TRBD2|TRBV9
TGTGCCAGCAGCGTAGAGGTAGGTAGCGGGAGATCCGCCCATGAGCAGTTCTTC
CASSVEVGSGRSAHEQFF
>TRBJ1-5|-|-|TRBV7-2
TGTGCCAGCAGCTTGACCAGCTCGAGCAATCAGCCCCAGCATTTT
CASSLTSSSNQPQHF
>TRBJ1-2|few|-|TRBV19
TGTGCCAGTGGGTCCGGGGGGGCCGTTGGCTACACCTTC
CASGSGGAVGYTF
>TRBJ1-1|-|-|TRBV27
TGTGCCAGCAGGAGGAACACTGAAGCTTTCTTT
CASRRNTEAFF
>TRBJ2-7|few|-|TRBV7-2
TGTGCCAGCAGCTTTCCCGGGGAGGACGAGCAGTACTTC
CASSFPGEDEQYF
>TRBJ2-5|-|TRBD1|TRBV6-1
TGTGCCGGGAAGACAGGGTGGTACCAAGAGACCCAGTACTTC
CAGKTGWYQETQYF
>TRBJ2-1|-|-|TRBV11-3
TGTGCCAGCAGCTTCAGGGGGGGGATCGATGAGCAGTTCTTC
CASSFRGGIDEQFF
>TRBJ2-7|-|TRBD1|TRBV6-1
TGTGCCAGCGCACGTGGACAGGGTTCGTACGAGCAGTACTTC
CASARGQGSYEQYF
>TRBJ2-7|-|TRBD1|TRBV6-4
TGTGCCAGCAGTGAGGACAGGCAGTCCTACGAGCAGTACTTC
CASSEDRQSYEQYF
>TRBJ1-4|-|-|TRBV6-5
TGTGCCAGCAGTTACTCGGGAGGGAGGGGTGAAAAACTGTTTTTT
CASSYSGGRGEKLFF
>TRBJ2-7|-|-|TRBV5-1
TGCGCCAGCAGCAACCTAGCGTCCGAGCAGTACTTC
CASSNLASEQYF
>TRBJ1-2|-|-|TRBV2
TGTGCCAGCAGCCCCTCAGGACAGACCGCCTATGGCTACACCTTC
CASSPSGQTAYGYTF
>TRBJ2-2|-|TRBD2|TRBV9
TGTGCCAGCAGCGTAGATACTAGCGGGAGGGCCGCCAACGGGGAGCTGTTTTTT
CASSVDTSGRAANGELFF
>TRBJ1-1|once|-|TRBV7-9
TGTGCCAGCAGCTTGGGCAGGGAAAACACTGAAGCTTTCTTT
CASSLGRENTEAFF
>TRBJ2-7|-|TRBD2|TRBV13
TGTGCCAGCAGCCCAGGGGCTAGCGGGACTCCCTCCTACGAGCAGTACTTC
CASSPGASGTPSYEQYF
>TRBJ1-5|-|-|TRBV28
TGTGCCAGCAGTGAGCCCGGGCCAGGCAATCAGCCCCAGCATTTT
CASSEPGPGNQPQHF
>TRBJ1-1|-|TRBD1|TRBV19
TGTGCCAGTAGTTTACAGGGGGTAAACACTGAAGCTTTCTTT
CASSLQGVNTEAFF
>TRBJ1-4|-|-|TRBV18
TGTGCCAGCTCACAGGCACAGGGCGGTGAAAAACTGTTTTTT
CASSQAQGGEKLFF
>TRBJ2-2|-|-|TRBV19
TGTGCCAGTAGATCCCGCGGTAACACCGGGGAGCTGTTTTTT
CASRSRGNTGELFF
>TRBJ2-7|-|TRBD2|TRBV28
TGTGCCAGCAGTTCCCCAGGGGTAGCGGGAGCCTCGTACTTC
CASSSPGVAGASYF
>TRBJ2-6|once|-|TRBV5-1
TGCGCCAGCAGCTTACCCAGCTCTGGGGCCAACGTCCTGACTTTC
CASSLPSSGANVLTF
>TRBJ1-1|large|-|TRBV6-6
TGTGCCGGCTCGTTGGGGAACACTGAAGCTTTCTTT
CAGSLGNTEAFF
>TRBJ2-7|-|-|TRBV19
TGTGCCAGCACATACGGGGCCTCCTACGAGCAGTACTTC
CASTYGASYEQYF
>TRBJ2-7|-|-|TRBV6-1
TGTGCCAGCAGTGAACGGCGGGACTACGAGCAGTACTTC
CASSERRDYEQYF
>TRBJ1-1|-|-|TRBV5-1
TGCGCCAGCAGCTTGGGCGACAGGATGAACACTGAAGCTTTCTTT
CASSLGDRMNTEAFF
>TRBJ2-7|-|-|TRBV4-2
TGTGCCAGCAGCCAAGAGGCGTCGTACGAGCAGTACTTC
CASSQEASYEQYF
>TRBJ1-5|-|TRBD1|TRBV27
TGTGCCAGCAGCCATCGACAGGGGGCGCAGAGTCAGCCCCAGCATTTT
CASSHRQGAQSQPQHF
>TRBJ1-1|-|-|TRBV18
TGTGCCAGCTCACCACCGTTTGCAACCGCTCGGGTCGGGGGGACTGAAGCTTTCTTT
CASSPPFATARVGGTEAFF
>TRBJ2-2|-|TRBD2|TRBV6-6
TGTGCCAGCAGTTACCAACTAGCGGAGATCACCGGGGAGCTGTTTTTT
CASSYQLAEITGELFF
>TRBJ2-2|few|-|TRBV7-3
TGTGCCAGCAGCTTAAGGGGGGACAGGAACACCGGGGAGCTGTTTTTT
CASSLRGDRNTGELFF
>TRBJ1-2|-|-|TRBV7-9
TGTGCCAGCAGCTTAGAACGAGGGGTGGGGTCCAGCTACACCTTC
CASSLERGVGSSYTF
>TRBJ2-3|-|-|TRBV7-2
TGTGCCAGCAGCTTAGACAGGTGGCACACAGATACGCAGTATTTT
CASSLDRWHTDTQYF
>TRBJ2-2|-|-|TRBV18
TGTGCCAGCTCACCACCGGGAAACACCGGGGAGCTGTTTTTT
CASSPPGNTGELFF
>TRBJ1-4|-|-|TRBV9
TGTGCCAGCAGCGCGGGACGTAATGAAAAACTGTTTTTT
CASSAGRNEKLFF
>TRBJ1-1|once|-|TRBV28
TGTGCCAGCAGTTTAACCCGGGTTCTCACGGGGACTGAAGCTTTCTTT
CASSLTRVLTGTEAFF
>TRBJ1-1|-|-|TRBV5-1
TGCGCCAGCAGCTTGGAAGGGGGCACTGAAGCTTTCTTT
CASSLEGGTEAFF
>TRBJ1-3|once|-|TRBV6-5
TGTGCCAGCATGCCGAGCTCTGGAAACACCATATATTTT
CASMPSSGNTIYF
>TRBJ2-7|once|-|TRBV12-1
TGTGCCAGCAGCTTTGAACTGACAGGGGAGGACGACGAGCAGTACTTC
CASSFELTGEDDEQYF
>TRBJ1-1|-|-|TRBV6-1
TGTGCCAGCAGCGAAGCGGATGGCGCAAACACTGAAGCTTTCTTT
CASSEADGANTEAFF